These 5 T cell receptor beta chains were sequenced from one sample in a study of blood T cell repertoires in COVID-19. This table comes from immunoSEQ multiplex PCR, and its TCRdb copy is limited to in-frame clones, with some not included. The table records approximately 230,000 clones, approximately 84% of them present only once. Sequenced: PBMCs or T cells enriched from blood (not recorded which). The receptors come from a man between 40 and 49 years old who had recovered from COVID-19.

The V and J genes are TRBV7-6 and TRBJ2-1; D remains ambiguous. This CDR3 spans 12 amino acids. CDR1 is SGHVS and CDR2 is FNYEAQ in the germline V gene. The germline V and J ends were trimmed by 4 bases and 9 bases, with 10 bases remaining between them. The CDR3 loop is CASSSTLGEQFF. CDR3 nucleotides: TGTGCCAGCAGCTCGACTCTAGGTGAGCAGTTCTTC. The full variable domain, in which reference TRBV7-6 and TRBJ2-1 provide the parts outside the CDR3, is GAGVSQSPRYKVTKRGQDVALRCDPISGHVSLYWYRQALGQGPEFLTYFNYEAQQDKSGLPNDRFSAERPEGSISTLTIQRTEQRDSAMYRCASSSTLGEQFFGPGTRLTVL.

The chain is built from TRBV12-3 or TRBV12-4 and TRBJ1-2; possible D gene TRBD1, 5 bases. The length of the CDR3 is 13 residues. The V and J ends lost 5 bases and 4 bases respectively, with 11 bases between them. As DNA, the CDR3 is TGTGCCAGCAGTCAACAGGTTATCTATGGCTACACCTTC. Amino acid sequence: CASSQQVIYGYTF.

V gene TRBV7-9 combines with J gene TRBJ1-2, with D possibly matching TRBD1 (5 bases). The V end lost 5 bases, the J end lost 8 bases, and 24 bases lay between the germline ends. The CDR3 covers 16 residues. Per germline, CDR1 SEHNR and CDR2 FQNEAQ (reference sequence). The CDR3 bases are TGTGCCAGCAGCCACAGAACGCGGGCGGGGGGTGAGGGCTACACCTTC. Protein sequence: CASSHRTRAGGEGYTF.

V is TRBV2 and J is TRBJ2-7, with no clear D. There are 12 residues in the CDR3. The ends were cut back, 1 base at V and 9 bases at J, with 10 bases in the middle. CDR1 is SNHLY and CDR2 is FYNNEI in the germline V gene. The CDR3 DNA is TGTGCCAGCAGTGAAGACCCATCGGGGCAGTACTTC. This gives the protein CASSEDPSGQYF. Filled out from reference TRBV2 and TRBJ2-7, the complete variable domain reads EPEVTQTPSHQVTQMGQEVILRCVPISNHLYFYWYRQILGQKVEFLVSFYNNEISEKSEIFDDQFSVERPDGSNFTLKIRSTKLEDSAMYFCASSEDPSGQYFGPGTRLTVT.

The V call is TRBV5-1, the J call TRBJ2-6; a weak D match, TRBD2 (5 bases). V was shortened by 3 bases and J by 2 bases, with 9 bases between the two germline ends. CDR1 is SGHRS, CDR2 YFSETQ, per germline. This CDR3 contains 15 residues. CDR3 loop: CASSSEAAGANVLTF. The CDR3 DNA follows: TGCGCCAGCAGCTCGGAGGCAGCTGGGGCCAACGTCCTGACTTTC.